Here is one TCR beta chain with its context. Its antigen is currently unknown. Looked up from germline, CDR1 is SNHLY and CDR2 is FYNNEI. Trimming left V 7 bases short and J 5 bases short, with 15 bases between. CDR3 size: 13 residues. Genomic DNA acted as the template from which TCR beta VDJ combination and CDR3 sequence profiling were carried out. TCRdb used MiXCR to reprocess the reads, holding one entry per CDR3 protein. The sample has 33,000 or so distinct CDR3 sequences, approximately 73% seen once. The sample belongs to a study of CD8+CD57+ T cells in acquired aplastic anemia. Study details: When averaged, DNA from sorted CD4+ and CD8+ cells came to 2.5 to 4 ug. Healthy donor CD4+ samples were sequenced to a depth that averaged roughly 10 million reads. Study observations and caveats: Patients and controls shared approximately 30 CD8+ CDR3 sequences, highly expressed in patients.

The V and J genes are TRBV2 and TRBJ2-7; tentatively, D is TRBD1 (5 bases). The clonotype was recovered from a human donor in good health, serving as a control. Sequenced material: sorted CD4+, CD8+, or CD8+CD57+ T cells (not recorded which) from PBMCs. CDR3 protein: CASTESRGNEQYV. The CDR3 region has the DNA TGTGCCAGCACAGAAAGTAGGGGCAACGAGCAGTACGTC.